One and the same sample provided the 5 T cell receptor beta chains below, sequenced in a study of beta chain features in type 1 diabetes. Every isolated RNA sample was fully reverse transcribed, so sequencing captured expressed TCRB transcripts. Data came from immunoSEQ multiplex PCR; TCRdb stores just in-frame clones and leaves some out. The table shows around 500,000 clones, with about an eighth occurring only once. Material for sequencing was naive CD4+ T cells from blood. The origin of the receptors is a woman between 18 and 29 years old in good health.

This clone was seen at least ten times. The V call is TRBV13, the J call TRBJ2-1; D not resolved. The CDR3 loop spans 14 amino acids. Germline V gene lookup returns CDR1 PRHDT and CDR2 FYEKMQ (reference sequence). V shed 0 bases and J shed 3 bases, with 6 bases lying between them. CDR3 bases: TGTGCCAGCAGCTTAGGCGCAGGCTACAATGAGCAGTTCTTC. Its protein is CASSLGAGYNEQFF.

This clone was recorded a few times. V is TRBV5-1 and J is TRBJ2-5; D perhaps matches TRBD1 (6 bases). Trimming shortened V by 1 base and J by 2 bases, and 15 bases separated the two germline ends. This CDR3 is built from 16 residues. Per germline, CDR1 SGHRS and CDR2 YFSETQ. The chain's CDR3 is CASSLSRGQGQETQYF. DNA of the CDR3: TGCGCCAGCAGCTTGAGCAGGGGCCAGGGGCAAGAGACCCAGTACTTC.

This clone was counted only a few times. V and J are TRBV4-3 and TRBJ2-1, with 11 bases matching TRBD2. CDR3 size: 16 residues. Germline loops: CDR1 LGHNA, CDR2 YSLEER. V shed 3 bases, J shed 4 bases, and the junction held 5 bases outside the gene matches. This CDR3 is CASSHLTSGRYNEQFF. The CDR3 region has the DNA TGCGCCAGCAGCCATCTCACTAGCGGGAGATACAATGAGCAGTTCTTC.

The V and J genes are TRBV2 and TRBJ1-2, with D uncertain. Looked up from germline, CDR1 is SNHLY and CDR2 is FYNNEI. Trimming stripped 9 bases from V and 0 bases from J, with 5 bases between. The CDR3 has 11 residues. In DNA, the CDR3 is TGTGCCAGTGGGACTAACTATGGCTACACCTTC. The encoded protein is CASGTNYGYTF.

This chain connects TRBV10-3 to TRBJ2-3; D is undetermined. The V gene's germline CDR1 is ENHRY and CDR2 SYGVKD. This CDR3 has 12 amino acids. The V gene lost 5 bases and the J gene lost 2 bases, with 5 bases spanning the gap. The CDR3 nucleotides are TGTGCCATCAGTCGTTCCACAGATACGCAGTATTTT. Encoded protein: CAISRSTDTQYF.